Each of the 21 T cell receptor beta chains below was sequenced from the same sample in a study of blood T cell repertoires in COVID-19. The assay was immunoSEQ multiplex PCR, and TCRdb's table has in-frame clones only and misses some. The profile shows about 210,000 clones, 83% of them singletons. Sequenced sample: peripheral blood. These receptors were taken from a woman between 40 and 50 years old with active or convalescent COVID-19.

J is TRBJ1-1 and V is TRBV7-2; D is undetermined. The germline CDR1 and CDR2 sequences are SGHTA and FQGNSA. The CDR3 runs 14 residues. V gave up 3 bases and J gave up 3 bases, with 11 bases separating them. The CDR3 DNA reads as TGTGCCAGCAGCTTTGCAGTACAATACACTGAAGCTTTCTTT. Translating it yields CASSFAVQYTEAFF. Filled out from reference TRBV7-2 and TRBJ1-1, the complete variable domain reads GAGVSQSPSNKVTEKGKDVELRCDPISGHTALYWYRQSLGQGLEFLIYFQGNSAPDKSGLPSDRFSAERTGGSVSTLTIQRTQQEDSAVYLCASSFAVQYTEAFFGQGTRLTVV.

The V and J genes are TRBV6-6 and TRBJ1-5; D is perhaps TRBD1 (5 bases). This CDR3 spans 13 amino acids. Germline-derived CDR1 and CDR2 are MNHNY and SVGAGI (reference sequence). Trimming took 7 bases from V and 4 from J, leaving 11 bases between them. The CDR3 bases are TGTGCCAGCATAGGGGAACGGAATCAGCCCCAGCATTTT. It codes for CASIGERNQPQHF.

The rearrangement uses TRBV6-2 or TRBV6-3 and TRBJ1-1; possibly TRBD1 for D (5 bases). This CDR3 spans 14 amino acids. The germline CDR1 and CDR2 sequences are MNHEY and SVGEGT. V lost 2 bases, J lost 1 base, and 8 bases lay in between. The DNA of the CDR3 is TGTGCCAGCAGTTACAGCAGGGCGAACACTGAAGCTTTCTTT. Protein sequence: CASSYSRANTEAFF.

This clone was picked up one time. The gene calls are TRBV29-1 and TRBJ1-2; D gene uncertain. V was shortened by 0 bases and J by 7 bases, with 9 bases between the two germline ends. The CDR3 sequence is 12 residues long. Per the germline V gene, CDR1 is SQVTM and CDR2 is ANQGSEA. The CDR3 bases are TGCAGCGTTGAAGACCAGAGCGGTGGCTACACCTTC. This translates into CSVEDQSGGYTF.

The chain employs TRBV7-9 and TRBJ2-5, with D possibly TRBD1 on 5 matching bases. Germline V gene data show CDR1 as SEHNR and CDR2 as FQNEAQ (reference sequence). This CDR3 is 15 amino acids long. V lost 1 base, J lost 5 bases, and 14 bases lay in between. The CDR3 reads CASSLGARVGETQYF. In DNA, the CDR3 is TGTGCCAGCAGCTTAGGGGCCAGGGTGGGGGAGACCCAGTACTTC. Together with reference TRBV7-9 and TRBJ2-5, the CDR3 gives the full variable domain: DTGVSQNPRHKITKRGQNVTFRCDPISEHNRLYWYRQTLGQGPEFLTYFQNEAQLEKSRLLSDRFSAERPKGSFSTLEIQRTEQGDSAMYLCASSLGARVGETQYFGPGTRLLVL.

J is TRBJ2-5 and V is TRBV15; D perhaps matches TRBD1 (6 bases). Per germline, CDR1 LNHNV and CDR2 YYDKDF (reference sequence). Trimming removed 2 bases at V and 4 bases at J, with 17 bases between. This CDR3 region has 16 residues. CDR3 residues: CATSRSRQDRGETQYF. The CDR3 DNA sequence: TGTGCCACCAGCAGATCGAGACAGGATCGGGGAGAGACCCAGTACTTC.

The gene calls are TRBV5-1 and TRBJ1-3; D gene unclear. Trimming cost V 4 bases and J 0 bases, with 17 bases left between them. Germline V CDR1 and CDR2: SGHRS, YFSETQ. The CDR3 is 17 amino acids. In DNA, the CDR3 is TGCGCCAGCAGCCGCAGTTTAGGGAGTACCTCTGGAAACACCATATATTTT. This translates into CASSRSLGSTSGNTIYF.

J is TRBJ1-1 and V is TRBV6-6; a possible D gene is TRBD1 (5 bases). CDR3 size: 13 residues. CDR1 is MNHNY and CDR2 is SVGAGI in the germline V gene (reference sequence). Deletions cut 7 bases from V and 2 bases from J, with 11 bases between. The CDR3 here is CASTDRKNTEAFF. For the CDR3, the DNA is TGTGCCAGCACTGACAGAAAAAACACTGAAGCTTTCTTT.

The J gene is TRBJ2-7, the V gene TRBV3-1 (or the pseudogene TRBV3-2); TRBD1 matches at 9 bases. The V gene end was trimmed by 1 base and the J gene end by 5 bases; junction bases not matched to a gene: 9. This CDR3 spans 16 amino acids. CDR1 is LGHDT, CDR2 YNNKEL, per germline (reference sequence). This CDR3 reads CASSQASTGGSHEQYF. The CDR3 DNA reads TGTGCCAGCAGCCAAGCGTCGACAGGGGGTTCACACGAGCAGTACTTC.

This CDR3 reads CASNPQTRPLGVAQHF. The CDR3 coding sequence is TGTGCCAGCAACCCCCAGACCCGGCCTTTGGGAGTGGCCCAGCATTTT. This chain connects TRBV28 to TRBJ1-5; D remains ambiguous. The V and J ends lost 7 bases and 11 bases respectively, with 27 bases between them. Germline loops: CDR1 MDHEN, CDR2 SYDVKM. The CDR3 contains 16 residues.

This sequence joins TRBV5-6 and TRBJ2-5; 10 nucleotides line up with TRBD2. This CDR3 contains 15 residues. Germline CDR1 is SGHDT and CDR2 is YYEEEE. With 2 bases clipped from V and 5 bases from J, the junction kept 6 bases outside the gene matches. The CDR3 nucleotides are TGTGCCAGCAGCTTCCTAGCGGGAGTGGGTGAGACCCAGTACTTC. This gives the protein CASSFLAGVGETQYF. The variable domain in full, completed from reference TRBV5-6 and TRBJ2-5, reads DAGVTQSPTHLIKTRGQQVTLRCSPKSGHDTVSWYQQALGQGPQFIFQYYEEEERQRGNFPDRFSGHQFPNYSSELNVNALLLGDSALYLCASSFLAGVGETQYFGPGTRLLVL.

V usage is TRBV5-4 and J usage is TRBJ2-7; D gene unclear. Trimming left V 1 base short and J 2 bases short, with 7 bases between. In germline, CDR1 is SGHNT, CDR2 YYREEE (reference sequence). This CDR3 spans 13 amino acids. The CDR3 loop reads CASSLSNAYEQYF. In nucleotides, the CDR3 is TGTGCCAGCAGCTTGTCTAACGCCTACGAGCAGTACTTC.

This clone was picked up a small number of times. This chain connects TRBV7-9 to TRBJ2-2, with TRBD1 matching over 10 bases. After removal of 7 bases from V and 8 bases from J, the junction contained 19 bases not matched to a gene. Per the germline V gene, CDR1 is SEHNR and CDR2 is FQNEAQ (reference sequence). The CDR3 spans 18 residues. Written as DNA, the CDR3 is TGTGCCAGCACCATAGCATCCGACAGGGGGCCCATTTGGGGGGAGCTGTTTTTT. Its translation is CASTIASDRGPIWGELFF.

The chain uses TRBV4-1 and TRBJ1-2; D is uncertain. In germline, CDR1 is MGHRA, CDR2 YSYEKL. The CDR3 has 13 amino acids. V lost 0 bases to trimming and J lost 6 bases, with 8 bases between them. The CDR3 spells CASSQEIRDGYTF. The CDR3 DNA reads TGCGCCAGCAGCCAAGAGATTCGGGATGGCTACACCTTC.

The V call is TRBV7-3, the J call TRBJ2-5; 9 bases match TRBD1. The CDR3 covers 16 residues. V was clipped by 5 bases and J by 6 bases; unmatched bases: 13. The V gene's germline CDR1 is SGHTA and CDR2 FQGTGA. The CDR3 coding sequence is TGTGCCAGCAGCCCTGAGACAGGGGGTAGGGGAAAGACCCAGTACTTC. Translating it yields CASSPETGGRGKTQYF.

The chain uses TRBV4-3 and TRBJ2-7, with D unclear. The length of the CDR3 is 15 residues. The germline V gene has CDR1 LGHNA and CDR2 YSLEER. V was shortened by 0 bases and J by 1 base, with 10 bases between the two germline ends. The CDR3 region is CASSQDPGGSYEQYF. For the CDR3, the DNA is TGCGCCAGCAGCCAAGATCCCGGTGGTTCCTACGAGCAGTACTTC.

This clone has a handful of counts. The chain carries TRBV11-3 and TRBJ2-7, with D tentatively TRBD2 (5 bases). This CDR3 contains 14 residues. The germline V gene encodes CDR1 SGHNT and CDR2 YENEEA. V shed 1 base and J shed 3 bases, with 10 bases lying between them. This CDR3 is CASSLVVGIYEQYF. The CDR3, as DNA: TGTGCCAGCAGCTTAGTGGTCGGGATCTACGAGCAGTACTTC.

The CDR3 region is CASSLAGGYGYTF. The CDR3, as DNA: TGTGCCAGCAGCTTAGCAGGGGGTTATGGCTACACCTTC. The chain links TRBV7-9 to TRBJ1-2, with a tentative D call TRBD1 (6 bases). V lost 0 bases and J 5 bases, leaving 7 bases between the germline ends. This CDR3 is 13 amino acids long. Germline V CDR1 and CDR2: SEHNR, FQNEAQ (reference sequence). The whole variable domain, remainder taken from reference TRBV7-9 and TRBJ1-2, is DTGVSQNPRHKITKRGQNVTFRCDPISEHNRLYWYRQTLGQGPEFLTYFQNEAQLEKSRLLSDRFSAERPKGSFSTLEIQRTEQGDSAMYLCASSLAGGYGYTFGSGTRLTVV.

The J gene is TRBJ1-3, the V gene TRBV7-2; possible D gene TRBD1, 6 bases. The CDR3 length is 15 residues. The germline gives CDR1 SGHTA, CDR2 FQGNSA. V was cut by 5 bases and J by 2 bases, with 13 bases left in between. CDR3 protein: CASSPPDSPGNTIYF. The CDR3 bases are TGTGCCAGCAGCCCGCCGGACAGCCCTGGAAACACCATATATTTT.

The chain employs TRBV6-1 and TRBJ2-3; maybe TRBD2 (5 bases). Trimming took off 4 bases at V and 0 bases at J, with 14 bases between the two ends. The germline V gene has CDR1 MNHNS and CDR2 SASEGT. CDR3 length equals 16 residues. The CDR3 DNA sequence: TGTGCCAGCAGTGTAGGCCTAGCCAAGAGCACAGATACGCAGTATTTT. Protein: CASSVGLAKSTDTQYF.

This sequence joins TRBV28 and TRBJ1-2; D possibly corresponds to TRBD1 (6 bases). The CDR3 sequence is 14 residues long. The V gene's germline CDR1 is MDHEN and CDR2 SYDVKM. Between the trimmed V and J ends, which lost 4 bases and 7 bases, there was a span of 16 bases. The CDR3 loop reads CASSSGLTGCGYTF. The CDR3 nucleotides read TGTGCCAGCAGTTCGGGACTAACAGGGTGTGGCTACACCTTC.